The 25 T cell receptor beta chains in this list originate from one sample, sequenced in a study of blood T cell repertoires in COVID-19. Assay used: immunoSEQ multiplex PCR; TCRdb lists only in-frame clones, some missing. The data hold 120,000 or so clones, with about four fifths observed a single time. The material sequenced was peripheral blood. These receptors all stem from a man in his thirties or forties with COVID-19, enrolled during active disease.

V gene TRBV11-3 combines with J gene TRBJ1-1, with D unresolved. V was pared by 1 base and J by 0 bases, with 15 bases between. CDR3 length: 17 amino acids. Germline values: CDR1 SGHNT, CDR2 YENEEA. The CDR3 reads CASSLGNPLDMNTEAFF. In nucleotides, the CDR3 is TGTGCCAGCAGCTTAGGCAACCCATTAGACATGAACACTGAAGCTTTCTTT.

J is TRBJ2-1 and V is TRBV9; 9 bases align to TRBD2. V trimming: 3 bases; J trimming: 1 base; junction bases outside the gene matches: 5. The CDR3 is 16 residues long. Germline-derived CDR1 and CDR2 are SGDLS and YYNGEE. The CDR3 nucleotides read TGTGCCAGCAGCGGCCTGGCGGGAGGGTCCTACAATGAGCAGTTCTTC. This codes for CASSGLAGGSYNEQFF.

The chain employs TRBV6-1 and TRBJ1-5; 9 positions match TRBD1. The CDR3 spans 16 residues. Looked up from germline, CDR1 is MNHNS and CDR2 is SASEGT. With V trimmed by 3 bases and J by 6 bases, 9 bases remained unmatched. The CDR3 DNA reads as TGTGCCAGCAGTGATGATTCCGGGACAGGGAGTCAGCCCCAGCATTTT. This encodes CASSDDSGTGSQPQHF.

This clone was counted at least ten times. J is TRBJ1-5 and V is TRBV27, with TRBD1 identical over 10 bases. Per the germline V gene, CDR1 is MNHEY and CDR2 is SMNVEV (reference sequence). This CDR3 comprises 18 residues. Trimming cost V 3 bases and J 0 bases; bases outside gene matches: 8. The CDR3 DNA follows: TGTGCCAGCAGTTTTCGAGGGACAGGGGCGTATAGCAATCAGCCCCAGCATTTT. Protein product: CASSFRGTGAYSNQPQHF.

This chain uses TRBV7-9 with TRBJ2-2; 13 bases align to TRBD2. The germline V gene has CDR1 SEHNR and CDR2 FQNEAQ (reference sequence). The CDR3 is made up of 16 amino acids. The V gene end was trimmed by 3 bases and the J gene end by 7 bases; junction bases not matched to a gene: 5. CDR3 nucleotides: TGTGCCAGCAGCTTCGGGACTAGCGGGAACGGCGGGGAGCTGTTTTTT. This sequence encodes CASSFGTSGNGGELFF.

V is TRBV28 and J is TRBJ1-5, with TRBD1 identical over 8 bases. V dropped 8 bases and J dropped 6; count of bases not matched to a gene: 9. Germline CDR1 is MDHEN and CDR2 is SYDVKM. The CDR3 contains 14 residues. The CDR3 region is CASGAGGKGQPQHF. CDR3 coding DNA: TGTGCCAGCGGGGCAGGGGGCAAGGGTCAGCCCCAGCATTTT.

This clone showed up just a few times. CDR3 DNA: TGTGCCAGCAGACCACCGGGACTAGCGGGGCCCCTATTCTCCTACGAGCAGTACTTC. Translated, it gives CASRPPGLAGPLFSYEQYF. V usage is TRBV11-2 and J usage is TRBJ2-7; 13 nucleotides match TRBD2. The CDR3 length is 19 residues. V was clipped by 6 bases and J by 0 bases; unmatched bases: 14. Germline CDR1 reads SGHAT; CDR2 reads FQNNGV.

This clone was observed a single time. The J gene is TRBJ1-2, the V gene TRBV28; D may be TRBD1 (6 bases). Germline V gene sequence: CDR1 MDHEN, CDR2 SYDVKM. This CDR3 comprises 13 residues. With 10 bases removed from V and 7 bases from J, the gap between germline ends came to 19 bases. In DNA form, the CDR3 reads TGTGCCACTCTGGGGACACCTTTGACTGGCTACACCTTC. This sequence encodes CATLGTPLTGYTF.

In regard to this clone: This sample also contains other DNA sequences that code for the same CDR3. The V call is TRBV5-4, the J call TRBJ2-7; TRBD2 aligns across 14 bases. CDR3 length equals 15 residues. Germline assignment: CDR1 SGHNT and CDR2 YYREEE (reference sequence). The V gene end was trimmed by 4 bases and the J gene end by 4 bases; junction bases not matched to a gene: 4. The CDR3 spells CASSLGTSGSYEQYF. The DNA of the CDR3 is TGTGCCAGCAGCCTTGGGACTAGCGGGAGTTACGAGCAGTACTTC.

V is TRBV5-1 and J is TRBJ1-6; tentatively, D is TRBD1 (6 bases). Per germline, CDR1 SGHRS and CDR2 YFSETQ. The CDR3 contains 14 residues. Trimming stripped 2 bases from V and 7 bases from J, with 10 bases between. The CDR3 reads CASSFSGANSPLHF. DNA for the CDR3: TGCGCCAGCAGCTTCTCAGGGGCAAATTCACCCCTCCACTTT.

This clone showed up just a few times. The J gene is TRBJ2-7, the V gene TRBV7-9; D is ambiguous. V was cut by 1 base and J by 5 bases, with 9 bases left in between. The CDR3 has 13 residues. CDR1 is SEHNR, CDR2 FQNEAQ, per germline (reference sequence). CDR3 DNA sequence: TGTGCCAGCAGCTTAGTTTCCGGTCACGAGCAGTACTTC. It translates to CASSLVSGHEQYF.

For the CDR3, the DNA is TGTGCCAGCAGCTCAATGGTGGCAACTTCACCCCTCCACTTT. Translated: CASSSMVATSPLHF. The chain carries TRBV7-2 and TRBJ1-6; D not certain. The CDR3 runs 14 residues. The V gene lost 4 bases and the J gene lost 9 bases, with 13 bases spanning the gap. The germline V gene encodes CDR1 SGHTA and CDR2 FQGNSA.

The rearrangement uses TRBV5-1 and TRBJ2-1; a possible D gene is TRBD1 (5 bases). Looked up from germline, CDR1 is SGHRS and CDR2 is YFSETQ. CDR3 length: 18 residues. The V end was cut by 0 bases, the J end by 8 bases, with 24 bases between. CDR3 in DNA: TGCGCCAGCAGCTTGGGAACCCGAGGCCAGGGTTTTTCGCATGAGCAGTTCTTC. Its protein is CASSLGTRGQGFSHEQFF.

This rearrangement joins TRBV5-6 to TRBJ2-3, with TRBD2 identical over 11 bases. Per germline, CDR1 SGHDT and CDR2 YYEEEE. V shed 0 bases and J 3 bases; nucleotides not matched to a gene: 3. The CDR3 sequence is 16 residues long. The CDR3 here is CASSLGASGGTDTQYF. Here the CDR3 DNA reads TGTGCCAGCAGCTTGGGAGCTAGCGGGGGGACAGATACGCAGTATTTT.

The chain has TRBV27 and TRBJ2-2, with 12 bases identical to TRBD2. CDR3 length: 17 residues. The J segment lost 4 bases and the V segment lost 4 bases, leaving 7 bases of the junction unmatched. Germline CDR1 is MNHEY and CDR2 is SMNVEV (reference sequence). The CDR3 nucleotides are TGTGCCAGCAGTTATCTAGCGGGGGGGAGGTCCACCGGGGAGCTGTTTTTT. This codes for CASSYLAGGRSTGELFF.

This chain uses TRBV5-6 with TRBJ1-3; possible D gene TRBD1, 6 bases. Germline V gene lookup returns CDR1 SGHDT and CDR2 YYEEEE. The germline V and J ends were trimmed by 1 base and 0 bases, with 17 bases remaining between them. This CDR3 comprises 18 residues. This CDR3 reads CASSLIGLGQSSGNTIYF. CDR3 DNA: TGTGCCAGCAGCTTGATTGGATTGGGACAAAGCTCTGGAAACACCATATATTTT.

J is TRBJ2-1 and V is TRBV6-6, with 8 bases matching TRBD2. The CDR3 spans 17 residues. The germline gives CDR1 MNHNY, CDR2 SVGAGI (reference sequence). After removal of 5 bases from V and 3 bases from J, the junction contained 12 bases not matched to a gene. CDR3 bases: TGTGCCAGCAGTCGTTACGTCAGCGGGAGCGGCTACAATGAGCAGTTCTTC. It is translated as CASSRYVSGSGYNEQFF.

The chain is built from TRBV24-1 and TRBJ2-1, with 10 bases fitting TRBD2. Germline CDR1 KGHDR, CDR2 SFDVKD. With 3 bases clipped from V and 10 bases from J, the junction kept 14 bases outside the gene matches. There are 17 residues in the CDR3. The CDR3 loop reads CATSDEAGLAGVGEQFF. CDR3 nucleotides: TGTGCCACCAGTGATGAGGCGGGGCTAGCGGGAGTGGGAGAGCAGTTCTTC.

This sequence joins TRBV6-6 and TRBJ1-4; TRBD1 aligns across 8 bases. CDR1 and CDR2 (germline): MNHNY, SVGAGI (reference sequence). The CDR3 contains 16 residues. V shed 1 base, J shed 6 bases, and the junction held 7 bases outside the gene matches. The CDR3 nucleotides are TGTGCCAGCAGTTACTTAGCAGGGGGCGGGGATGAAAAACTGTTTTTT. It translates to CASSYLAGGGDEKLFF.

For the CDR3, the DNA is TGTGCCATCAGTGGGTATAGCGGGAGCTCCTACAATGAGCAGTTCTTC. This translates into CAISGYSGSSYNEQFF. This chain joins TRBV10-3 and TRBJ2-1; TRBD2 matches 9 bases. The length of the CDR3 is 16 residues. Trimming took 4 bases from V and 0 from J; bases not matched to a gene: 4. Germline CDR1 ENHRY, CDR2 SYGVKD.

The V and J genes are TRBV3-1 (or the pseudogene TRBV3-2) and TRBJ2-3; TRBD2 matches 8 bases. V shed 7 bases, J shed 1 base, and the junction held 16 bases outside the gene matches. CDR1 and CDR2 from the germline V gene are LGHDT and YNNKEL (reference sequence). This CDR3 is built from 18 residues. For the CDR3, the DNA is TGTGCCAGCATCCCGCCGAGTTATAGCGGGGCGTGCACAGATACGCAGTATTTT. Translating gives CASIPPSYSGACTDTQYF.

The genes are TRBV19 and TRBJ2-7, with TRBD2 as a possible D gene (5 bases). CDR3 length: 14 amino acids. V was shortened by 9 bases and J by 2 bases, with 17 bases between the two germline ends. The germline V gene encodes CDR1 LNHDA and CDR2 SQIVND (reference sequence). The CDR3 nucleotides read TGTGCCAGCCAGGCCAGCGGATCTACCTACGAGCAGTACTTC. This codes for CASQASGSTYEQYF.

This clone has only a few counts. This chain joins TRBV6-1 and TRBJ1-2, with D maybe TRBD1 (6 bases). The length of the CDR3 is 15 residues. The V end was cut by 3 bases, the J end by 2 bases, with 13 bases between. Germline V gives CDR1 MNHNS, CDR2 SASEGT. DNA for the CDR3: TGTGCCAGCAGTGATCGGACAGTACTAAACTATGGCTACACCTTC. This translates into CASSDRTVLNYGYTF.

CDR3 protein: CSVLQSGLAASYEQYF. DNA of the CDR3: TGCAGCGTTTTACAGTCGGGACTAGCGGCCTCCTACGAGCAGTACTTC. The chain is built from TRBV29-1 and TRBJ2-7; 11 bases match TRBD2. Germline loops: CDR1 SQVTM, CDR2 ANQGSEA. V shed 5 bases and J 0 bases; nucleotides not matched to a gene: 9. The CDR3 consists of 16 residues.

This chain connects TRBV19 to TRBJ1-2; 8 nucleotides agree with TRBD1. Germline CDR1 is LNHDA and CDR2 is SQIVND (reference sequence). The CDR3 loop spans 15 amino acids. Trimming cost V 4 bases and J 1 base; bases outside gene matches: 5. The CDR3 DNA sequence: TGTGCCAGTAGTAGAGACAGGGGCCTTAACTATGGCTACACCTTC. Translating it yields CASSRDRGLNYGYTF. Full variable domain (outside the CDR3, taken from reference TRBV19 and TRBJ1-2): DGGITQSPKYLFRKEGQNVTLSCEQNLNHDAMYWYRQDPGQGLRLIYYSQIVNDFQKGDIAEGYSVSREKKESFPLTVTSAQKNPTAFYLCASSRDRGLNYGYTFGSGTRLTVV.